These 28 T cell receptor beta chains came from one sample sequenced in a study of shared clonotypes between healthy human individuals. Terminally differentiated effector memory CD45RA+ cells were left out of the naive CD8 fraction, which was CD45RO-negative and positively selected for CCR7. Sequencing used immunoSEQ multiplex PCR; TCRdb keeps in-frame clones, though not all of them. The sample has some 740,000 clones, about 92% seen once. The sequenced sample was naive CD8+ T cells sorted from blood. The receptors come from a man aged 30 to 39 in good health.

The chain couples TRBV10-1 to TRBJ2-7; 8 nucleotides match TRBD1. V lost 6 bases, J lost 5 bases, and 15 bases stayed unmatched. From germline, CDR1 is WNHNN and CDR2 SYGVQD (reference sequence). The CDR3 totals 16 residues. The chain's CDR3 is CASSPRRTGSRDEQYF. For the CDR3, the DNA is TGCGCCAGCAGCCCGAGGAGGACAGGGAGTAGAGACGAGCAGTACTTC.

This rearrangement joins TRBV6-6 to TRBJ2-7; 8 nucleotides align to TRBD1. V shed 2 bases and J 1 base; nucleotides not matched to a gene: 4. This CDR3 spans 15 amino acids. Germline CDR1 reads MNHNY; CDR2 reads SVGAGI (reference sequence). CDR3 in DNA: TGTGCCAGCAGTTACGGGACAGGTAAATCCTACGAGCAGTACTTC. This encodes CASSYGTGKSYEQYF.

This clone was observed a single time. The V gene is TRBV19, the J gene TRBJ2-5; tentatively, D is TRBD1 or TRBD2 (5 bases each). Trimming stripped 3 bases from V and 3 bases from J, with 14 bases between. Germline V gene lookup returns CDR1 LNHDA and CDR2 SQIVND (reference sequence). The CDR3 contains 15 residues. The CDR3 DNA is TGTGCCAGTAGTATCAGTGGGTGGGACGAAGAGACCCAGTACTTC. Translating gives CASSISGWDEETQYF.

The CDR3 is CASSSGQGAYEQYF. The DNA for the CDR3 is TGTGCCAGCAGCTCGGGACAGGGGGCCTACGAGCAGTACTTC. The gene calls are TRBV7-2 and TRBJ2-7, with 11 bases identical to TRBD1. V gave up 4 bases and J gave up 2 bases; unmatched junction bases: 1. The CDR3 sequence is 14 residues long. The V gene's germline CDR1 is SGHTA and CDR2 FQGNSA.

This sequence joins TRBV18 and TRBJ2-7, with TRBD1 matching 8 bases. This CDR3 spans 16 amino acids. The V gene end was trimmed by 6 bases and the J gene end by 0 bases; junction bases not matched to a gene: 10. Per the germline V gene, CDR1 is KGHSH and CDR2 is LQKENI. The CDR3 here is CASSLRRDRSSYEQYF. In DNA form, the CDR3 reads TGTGCCAGCTCCCTCCGTAGGGACAGGAGCTCCTACGAGCAGTACTTC.

V usage is TRBV27 and J usage is TRBJ2-7; 8 nucleotides align to TRBD1. The CDR3 runs 14 residues. Germline V gives CDR1 MNHEY, CDR2 SMNVEV (reference sequence). Germline trimming cut 5 bases from V and 7 bases from J; bases unmatched to any gene: 10. Here the CDR3 DNA reads TGTGCCAGCAGTCCTGGACAGGGCCTTAGGGAGCAGTACTTC. Its translation is CASSPGQGLREQYF.

This clone was seen once. The rearrangement links TRBV27 to TRBJ2-5, with D hard to call. This CDR3 region has 14 residues. V lost 0 bases and J 4 bases, leaving 9 bases between the germline ends. Germline V gives CDR1 MNHEY, CDR2 SMNVEV (reference sequence). DNA of the CDR3: TGTGCCAGCAGTTTATCGCCCCTCGGAGAGACCCAGTACTTC. Its translation is CASSLSPLGETQYF.

V gene TRBV4-1 combines with J gene TRBJ2-5, with D hard to call. V lost 2 bases, J lost 1 base, and 11 bases lay in between. Germline V CDR1 and CDR2: MGHRA, YSYEKL. The CDR3 has 15 amino acids. The CDR3 spells CASSQLVTAQETQYF. CDR3 DNA sequence: TGCGCCAGCAGCCAACTCGTTACGGCCCAAGAGACCCAGTACTTC.

About this clone itself: This specimen includes other DNA sequences encoding the same CDR3. This chain joins TRBV9 and TRBJ2-7, with D possibly being TRBD1 or TRBD2 (5 bases each). The CDR3 is 14 amino acids. V lost 2 bases to trimming and J lost 2 bases, with 11 bases between them. Looked up from germline, CDR1 is SGDLS and CDR2 is YYNGEE. CDR3 nucleotides: TGTGCCAGCAGCGTTGGGGACGGAGCCTACGAGCAGTACTTC. The encoded protein is CASSVGDGAYEQYF.

V usage is TRBV11-2 and J usage is TRBJ2-7; D may be TRBD1 (6 bases). V lost 5 bases and J 5 bases, leaving 13 bases between the germline ends. Germline values: CDR1 SGHAT, CDR2 FQNNGV. The CDR3 consists of 13 residues. For the CDR3, the DNA is TGTGCCAGCAGCCCAGTGGGGGCCCACGAGCAGTACTTC. Translation gives CASSPVGAHEQYF.

The V gene is TRBV27, the J gene TRBJ1-5; the match to TRBD1 covers 9 bases. This CDR3 spans 15 amino acids. V dropped 1 base and J dropped 6; count of bases not matched to a gene: 4. CDR1 and CDR2 (germline): MNHEY, SMNVEV (reference sequence). CDR3 nucleotides: TGTGCCAGCAGTTTATGGGGACAGGGCGGTCAGCCCCAGCATTTT. Amino acids: CASSLWGQGGQPQHF.

V gene TRBV4-3 combines with J gene TRBJ1-2; D is perhaps TRBD1 (5 bases). Germline CDR1 LGHNA, CDR2 YSLEER. Trimming left V 0 bases short and J 4 bases short, with 12 bases between. This CDR3 comprises 15 residues. The CDR3 spells CASSQDRGYLYGYTF. CDR3 nucleotide sequence: TGCGCCAGCAGCCAAGATCGGGGGTACCTCTATGGCTACACCTTC.

The chain recombines TRBV5-1 with TRBJ2-3; 12 bases map to TRBD2. V lost 1 base, J lost 0 bases, and 9 bases stayed unmatched. The germline gives CDR1 SGHRS, CDR2 YFSETQ. This CDR3 comprises 19 residues. The chain's CDR3 is CASSLPSGRAFSSTDTQYF. The CDR3 DNA reads TGCGCCAGCAGCTTGCCTAGCGGGAGGGCTTTCTCTAGCACAGATACGCAGTATTTT. Supplemented by reference TRBV5-1 and TRBJ2-3, the full variable domain reads KAGVTQTPRYLIKTRGQQVTLSCSPISGHRSVSWYQQTPGQGLQFLFEYFSETQRNKGNFPGRFSGRQFSNSRSEMNVSTLELGDSALYLCASSLPSGRAFSSTDTQYFGPGTRLTVL.

The chain combines TRBV15 with TRBJ2-7; D could derive from TRBD1 or TRBD2 (6 bases each). With 5 bases removed from V and 6 bases from J, the gap between germline ends came to 20 bases. The germline V gene has CDR1 LNHNV and CDR2 YYDKDF (reference sequence). This CDR3 has 15 amino acids. CDR3 sequence: CATSGGHGGLAEQYF. The CDR3 coding sequence is TGTGCCACCAGCGGGGGCCACGGGGGATTGGCCGAGCAGTACTTC.

CDR3 DNA: TGTGCCAGCACACAGGGGGGTTACATGAACACTGAAGCTTTCTTT. Amino acids: CASTQGGYMNTEAFF. The V and J genes are TRBV6-5 and TRBJ1-1; 8 bases fit TRBD1. Trimming at V came to 7 bases and at J to 0 bases, leaving 7 bases not matched to a gene. Germline assignment: CDR1 MNHEY and CDR2 SVGAGI. The CDR3 is 15 residues long.

The chain combines TRBV11-2 with TRBJ2-1, with 7 nucleotides matching TRBD1. Germline CDR1 SGHAT, CDR2 FQNNGV. Unmatched junction bases numbered 4, after V lost 5 bases and J lost 6 bases. This CDR3 is built from 13 residues. In DNA, the CDR3 is TGTGCCAGCAGCGACAGGGTGGGCAATGAGCAGTTCTTC. It is translated as CASSDRVGNEQFF.

The chain uses TRBV29-1 and TRBJ2-1, with TRBD2 matching 7 bases. The CDR3 extends over 16 amino acids. The junction had 11 bases not matched to a gene; V was cut back by 3 bases and J by 3 bases. Germline CDR1 SQVTM, CDR2 ANQGSEA. The CDR3 DNA follows: TGCAGCGTTGATGGGCGGGCTAGCGGAATCTACAATGAGCAGTTCTTC. Amino acids: CSVDGRASGIYNEQFF.

The chain employs TRBV4-3 and TRBJ2-1; 7 bases agree with TRBD2. CDR3 length: 16 amino acids. J gave up 4 bases and V 1 base, and 7 bases lay outside the gene matches. Germline CDR1 LGHNA, CDR2 YSLEER. CDR3 DNA sequence: TGCGCCAGCAGCCAAGGGAGGGCTAGCGGTTACAATGAGCAGTTCTTC. Translating gives CASSQGRASGYNEQFF.

At least ten counts were recorded for this clone. The rearrangement uses TRBV13 and TRBJ1-2; a weak D match, TRBD1 (6 bases). The CDR3 extends over 13 amino acids. In germline, CDR1 is PRHDT, CDR2 FYEKMQ (reference sequence). V was cut by 3 bases and J by 6 bases, with 11 bases left in between. This CDR3 is CASSFGGQDGYTF. In nucleotides, the CDR3 is TGTGCCAGCAGCTTTGGGGGGCAGGATGGCTACACCTTC.

The gene calls are TRBV2 and TRBJ1-1; 9 bases are a match to TRBD1. This CDR3 is 16 amino acids long. Germline V gene lookup returns CDR1 SNHLY and CDR2 FYNNEI. V shed 2 bases, J shed 2 bases, and the junction held 6 bases outside the gene matches. This chain's CDR3 is CASSEPGQGINTEAFF. The CDR3 DNA sequence: TGTGCCAGCAGTGAACCGGGACAGGGCATTAACACTGAAGCTTTCTTT.

There are a few counts of this clone. As DNA, the CDR3 is TGTGCCAGCAGTTTATCCCGGTTCCTCGGGGAGCTGTTTTTT. It specifies CASSLSRFLGELFF. The chain employs TRBV27 and TRBJ2-2; D unresolved. CDR3 length: 14 amino acids. V was trimmed by 0 bases and J by 7 bases, leaving 9 bases between them. CDR1 and CDR2 (germline): MNHEY, SMNVEV (reference sequence).

This sequence joins TRBV18 and TRBJ2-7; 11 bases fit TRBD2. Germline V gives CDR1 KGHSH, CDR2 LQKENI. This CDR3 spans 15 amino acids. V trimming: 4 bases; J trimming: 3 bases; junction bases outside the gene matches: 5. CDR3 DNA sequence: TGTGCCAGCTCACTCCCCGGGACTAGCGGCTACGAGCAGTACTTC. Protein: CASSLPGTSGYEQYF.

This sequence joins TRBV7-6 and TRBJ1-1; 9 positions agree with TRBD1. The CDR3 has 20 amino acids. V shed 0 bases and J 0 bases; nucleotides not matched to a gene: 14. CDR1 and CDR2 from the germline V gene are SGHVS and FNYEAQ. This chain's CDR3 is CASSLARTGVGRGMNTEAFF. As DNA, the CDR3 is TGTGCCAGCAGCTTAGCTCGGACAGGGGTGGGTAGAGGTATGAACACTGAAGCTTTCTTT.

This chain links TRBV21-1 with TRBJ2-3; the listed D gene, TRBD2, was not tested against the DNA. TRBV21-1 is tagged as a pseudogene. CDR3 length equals 14 residues. CDR3 amino acids: CASSLAQAGDTQYF. The DNA of the CDR3 is TGTGCCAGCAGCCTTGCCCAGGCGGGAGATACGCAGTATTTT.

Details on this clone: This may arise from a read error, as a much more abundant clone is one base away. The chain carries TRBV6-5 and TRBJ1-2; D not certain. CDR1 is MNHEY, CDR2 SVGAGI, per germline. Between the trimmed V and J ends, which lost 4 bases and 3 bases, there was a span of 3 bases. The CDR3 extends over 11 amino acids. In nucleotides, the CDR3 is TGTGCCAGCAGTTCTGACTATGGCTACACCTTC. Protein sequence: CASSSDYGYTF.

This clone was picked up many times. The J gene is TRBJ2-2, the V gene TRBV6-4; D perhaps matches TRBD2 (7 bases). V was trimmed by 3 bases and J by 3 bases, leaving 11 bases between them. The CDR3 runs 15 residues. Germline CDR1 is MRHNA and CDR2 is SNTAGT. CDR3 sequence reads: CASSEGAGDTGELFF. DNA for the CDR3: TGTGCCAGCAGTGAGGGGGCGGGAGACACCGGGGAGCTGTTTTTT.

The V and J genes are TRBV6-5 and TRBJ1-4, with a weak D call TRBD1 (6 bases). Germline V gene lookup returns CDR1 MNHEY and CDR2 SVGAGI. The V gene lost 7 bases and the J gene lost 4 bases, with 16 bases spanning the gap. The CDR3 runs 15 residues. CDR3: CASKGGTGLNEKLFF. For the CDR3, the DNA is TGTGCCAGCAAAGGCGGAACAGGGCTTAATGAAAAACTGTTTTTT.

V is TRBV7-9 and J is TRBJ2-1; a weak D match, TRBD1 (6 bases). The V end lost 1 base, the J end lost 3 bases, and 13 bases lay between the germline ends. Germline loops: CDR1 SEHNR, CDR2 FQNEAQ (reference sequence). The CDR3 covers 16 residues. The CDR3 region is CASSLEGGNGYNEQFF. The CDR3 DNA sequence: TGTGCCAGCAGCTTAGAAGGGGGTAATGGCTACAATGAGCAGTTCTTC.